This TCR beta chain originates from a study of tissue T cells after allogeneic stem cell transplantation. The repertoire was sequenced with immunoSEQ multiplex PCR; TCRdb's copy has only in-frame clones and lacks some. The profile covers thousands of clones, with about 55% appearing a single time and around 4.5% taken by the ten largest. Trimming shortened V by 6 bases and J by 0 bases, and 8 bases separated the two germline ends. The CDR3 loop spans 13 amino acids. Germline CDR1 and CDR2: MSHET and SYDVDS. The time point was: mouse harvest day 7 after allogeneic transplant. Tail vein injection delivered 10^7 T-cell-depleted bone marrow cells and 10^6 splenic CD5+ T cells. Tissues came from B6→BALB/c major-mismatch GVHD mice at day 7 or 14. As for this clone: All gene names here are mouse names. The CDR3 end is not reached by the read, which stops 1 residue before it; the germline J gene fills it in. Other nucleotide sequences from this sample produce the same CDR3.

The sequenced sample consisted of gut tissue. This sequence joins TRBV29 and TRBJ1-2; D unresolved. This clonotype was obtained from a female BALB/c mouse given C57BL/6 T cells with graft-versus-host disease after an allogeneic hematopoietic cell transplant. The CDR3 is CASRGSANSDYTF. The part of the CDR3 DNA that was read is TGTGCTAGCAGAGGCAGTGCAAACTCCGACTACACC.